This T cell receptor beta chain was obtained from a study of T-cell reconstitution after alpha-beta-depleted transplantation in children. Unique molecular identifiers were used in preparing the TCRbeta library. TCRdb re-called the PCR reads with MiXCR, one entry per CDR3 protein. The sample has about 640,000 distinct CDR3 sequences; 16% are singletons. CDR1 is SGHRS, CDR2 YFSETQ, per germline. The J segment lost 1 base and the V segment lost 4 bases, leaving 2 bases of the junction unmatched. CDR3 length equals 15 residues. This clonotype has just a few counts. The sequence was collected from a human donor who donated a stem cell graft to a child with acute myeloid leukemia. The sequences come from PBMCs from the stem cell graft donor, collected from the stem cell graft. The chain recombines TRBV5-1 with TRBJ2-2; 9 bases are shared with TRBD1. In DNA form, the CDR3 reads TGCGCCAGCAGCCAGGGACAGGGGAACACCGGGGAGCTGTTTTTT. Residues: CASSQGQGNTGELFF.